Sequencing of this T cell receptor beta chain was carried out in a study of blood T cell repertoires in COVID-19. About the research overall: There were acute and convalescent COVID-19 samples, and they came from the United States, Italy and Spain.

Seattle patients were enrolled while actively infected and followed longitudinally. V lost 4 bases to trimming and J lost 6 bases; unmatched junction nucleotides: 16. Germline V gene lookup returns CDR1 SGHDN and CDR2 FVKESK. This CDR3 contains 18 residues. Authors' methods: Researchers report that nucleated cell counts were estimated from reference gene primer amplification. Assay: immunoSEQ multiplex PCR; the TCRdb copy retains only in-frame clones and omits some. That table is the source of V, J and clone size, and D and trimming were worked out from the DNA. The sample yields 40,000 to 45,000 clones, approximately 87% seen once.

The chain couples TRBV14 to TRBJ2-1, with 9 bases that match TRBD2. The source material was peripheral blood. This clonotype originated in a man aged 35 to 55 with COVID-19, enrolled during active disease. The CDR3 DNA reads TGTGCCAGCAGCCCACCTAGCGGGGACCCCACTCCCATCAATGAGCAGTTCTTC. It encodes CASSPPSGDPTPINEQFF.